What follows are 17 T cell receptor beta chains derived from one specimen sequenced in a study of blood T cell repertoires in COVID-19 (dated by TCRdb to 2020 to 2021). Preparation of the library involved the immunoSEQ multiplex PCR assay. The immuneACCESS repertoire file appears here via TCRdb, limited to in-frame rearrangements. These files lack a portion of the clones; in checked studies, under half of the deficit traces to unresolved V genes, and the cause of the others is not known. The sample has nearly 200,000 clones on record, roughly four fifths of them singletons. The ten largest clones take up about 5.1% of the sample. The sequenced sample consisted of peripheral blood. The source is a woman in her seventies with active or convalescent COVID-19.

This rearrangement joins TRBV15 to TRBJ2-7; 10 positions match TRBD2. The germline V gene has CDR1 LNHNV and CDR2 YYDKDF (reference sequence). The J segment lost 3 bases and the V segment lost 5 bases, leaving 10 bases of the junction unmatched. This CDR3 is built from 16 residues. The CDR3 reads CATSVGRASGSYEQYF. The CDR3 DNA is TGTGCCACCAGCGTCGGAAGGGCTAGCGGGAGCTACGAGCAGTACTTC.

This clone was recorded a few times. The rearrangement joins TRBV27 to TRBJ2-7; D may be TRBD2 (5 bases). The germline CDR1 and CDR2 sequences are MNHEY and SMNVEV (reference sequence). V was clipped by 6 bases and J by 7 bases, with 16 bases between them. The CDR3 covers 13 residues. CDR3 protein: CASSARGPGEQYF. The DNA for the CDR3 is TGTGCCAGCAGCGCACGGGGTCCGGGGGAGCAGTACTTC.

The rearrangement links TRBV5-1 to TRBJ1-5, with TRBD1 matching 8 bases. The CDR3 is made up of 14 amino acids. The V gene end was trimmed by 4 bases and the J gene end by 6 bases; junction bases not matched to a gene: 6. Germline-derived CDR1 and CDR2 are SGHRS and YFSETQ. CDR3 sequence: CASSPGQGSQPQHF. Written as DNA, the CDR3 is TGCGCCAGCAGCCCCGGACAGGGCAGTCAGCCCCAGCATTTT.

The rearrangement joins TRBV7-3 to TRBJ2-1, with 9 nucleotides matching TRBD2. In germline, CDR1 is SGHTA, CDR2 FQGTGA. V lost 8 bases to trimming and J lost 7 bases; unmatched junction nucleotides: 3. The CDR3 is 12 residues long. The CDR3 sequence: CASGGRVNEQFF. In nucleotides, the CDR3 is TGTGCCAGCGGCGGGAGGGTAAATGAGCAGTTCTTC.

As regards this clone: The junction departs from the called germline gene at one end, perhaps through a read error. CDR3 in amino acids: CASSVNSNNEQFF. The CDR3 DNA sequence: TGCGCCAGCAGCGTCAACTCCAACAATGAGCAGTTCTTC. The J gene is TRBJ2-1, the V gene TRBV5-1; D ambiguous. This CDR3 has 13 amino acids. Germline V gene data show CDR1 as SGHRS and CDR2 as YFSETQ.

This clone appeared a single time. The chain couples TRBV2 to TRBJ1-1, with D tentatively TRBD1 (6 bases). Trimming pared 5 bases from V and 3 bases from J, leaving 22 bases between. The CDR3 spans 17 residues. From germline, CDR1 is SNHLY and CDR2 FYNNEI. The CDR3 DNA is TGTGCCAGCAGTCCCCAGGGGAGGGGAATGGGGGACACTGAAGCTTTCTTT. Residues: CASSPQGRGMGDTEAFF. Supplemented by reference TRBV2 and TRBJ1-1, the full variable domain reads EPEVTQTPSHQVTQMGQEVILRCVPISNHLYFYWYRQILGQKVEFLVSFYNNEISEKSEIFDDQFSVERPDGSNFTLKIRSTKLEDSAMYFCASSPQGRGMGDTEAFFGQGTRLTVV.

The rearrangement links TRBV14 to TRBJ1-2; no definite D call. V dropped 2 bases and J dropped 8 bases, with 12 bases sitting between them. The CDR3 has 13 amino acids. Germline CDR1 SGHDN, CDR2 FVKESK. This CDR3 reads CASSQKMGRGYTF. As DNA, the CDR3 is TGTGCCAGCAGCCAAAAAATGGGGAGGGGCTACACCTTC.

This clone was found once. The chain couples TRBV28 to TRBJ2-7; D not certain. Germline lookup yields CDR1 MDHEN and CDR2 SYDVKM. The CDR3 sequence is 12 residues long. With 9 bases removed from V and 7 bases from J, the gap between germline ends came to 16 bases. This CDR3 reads CASGLAYFEQYF. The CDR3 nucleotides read TGTGCCAGTGGGTTAGCTTACTTTGAGCAGTACTTC.

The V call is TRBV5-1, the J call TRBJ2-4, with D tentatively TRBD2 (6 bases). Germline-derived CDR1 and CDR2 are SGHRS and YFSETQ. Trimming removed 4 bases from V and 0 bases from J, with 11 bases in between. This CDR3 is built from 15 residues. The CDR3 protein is CASSHGRIAKNIQYF. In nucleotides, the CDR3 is TGCGCCAGCAGCCACGGGAGAATAGCCAAAAACATTCAGTACTTC.

CDR3 sequence reads: CASSYRGASVDEQYF. The DNA of the CDR3 is TGCGCCAGCAGCTACAGGGGGGCGTCCGTTGACGAGCAGTACTTC. The J gene is TRBJ2-7, the V gene TRBV5-1, with 8 bases identical to TRBD1. J lost 5 bases, V lost 3 bases, and 10 bases had no gene match. CDR1 is SGHRS and CDR2 is YFSETQ in the germline V gene. The CDR3 runs 15 residues.

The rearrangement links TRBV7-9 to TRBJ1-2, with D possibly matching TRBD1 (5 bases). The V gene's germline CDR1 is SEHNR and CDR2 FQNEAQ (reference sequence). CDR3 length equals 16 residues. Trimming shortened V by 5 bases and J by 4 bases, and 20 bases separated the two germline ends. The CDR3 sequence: CASSVHGGSLTYGYTF. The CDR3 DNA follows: TGTGCCAGCAGCGTCCACGGGGGATCCCTTACCTATGGCTACACCTTC. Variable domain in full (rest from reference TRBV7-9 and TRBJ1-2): DTGVSQNPRHKITKRGQNVTFRCDPISEHNRLYWYRQTLGQGPEFLTYFQNEAQLEKSRLLSDRFSAERPKGSFSTLEIQRTEQGDSAMYLCASSVHGGSLTYGYTFGSGTRLTVV.

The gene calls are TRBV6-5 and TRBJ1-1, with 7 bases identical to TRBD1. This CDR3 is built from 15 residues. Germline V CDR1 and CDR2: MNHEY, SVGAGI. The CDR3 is CSGSTRTGLNTEAFF. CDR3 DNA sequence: TGTTCCGGGTCGACTCGGACAGGATTGAACACTGAAGCTTTCTTT.

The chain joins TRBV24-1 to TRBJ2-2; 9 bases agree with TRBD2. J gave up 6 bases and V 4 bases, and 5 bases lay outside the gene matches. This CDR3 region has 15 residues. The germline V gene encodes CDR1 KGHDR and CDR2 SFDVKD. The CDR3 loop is CATSDASGTAGELFF. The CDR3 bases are TGTGCCACCAGTGACGCTAGCGGGACAGCCGGGGAGCTGTTTTTT.

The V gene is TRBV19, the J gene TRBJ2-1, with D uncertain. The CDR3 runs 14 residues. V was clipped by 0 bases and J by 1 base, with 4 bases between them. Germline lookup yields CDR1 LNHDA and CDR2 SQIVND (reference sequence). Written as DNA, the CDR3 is TGTGCCAGTAGTATAGATCAGTCCTACAATGAGCAGTTCTTC. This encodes CASSIDQSYNEQFF.

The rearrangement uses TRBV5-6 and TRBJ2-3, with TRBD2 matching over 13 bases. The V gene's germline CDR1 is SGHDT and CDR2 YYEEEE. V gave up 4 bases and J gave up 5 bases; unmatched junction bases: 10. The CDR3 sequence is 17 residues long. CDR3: CASSLWTSGGFVDTQYF. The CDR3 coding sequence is TGTGCCAGCAGCCTGTGGACTAGCGGGGGCTTCGTAGATACGCAGTATTTT.

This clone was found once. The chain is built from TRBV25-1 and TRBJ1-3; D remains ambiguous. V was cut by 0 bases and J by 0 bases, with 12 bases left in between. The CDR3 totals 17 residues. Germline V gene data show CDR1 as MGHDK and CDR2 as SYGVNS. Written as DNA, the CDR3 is TGTGCCAGCAGTGAATATCGTCGAGGCGGCTCTGGAAACACCATATATTTT. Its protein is CASSEYRRGGSGNTIYF.

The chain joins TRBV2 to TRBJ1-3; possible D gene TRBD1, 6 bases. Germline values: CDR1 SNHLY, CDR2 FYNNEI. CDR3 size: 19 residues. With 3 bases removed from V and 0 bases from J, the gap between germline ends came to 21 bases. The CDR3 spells CASSEVDPRGAHSGNTIYF. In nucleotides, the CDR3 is TGTGCCAGCAGTGAGGTTGACCCCCGGGGGGCGCACTCTGGAAACACCATATATTTT.